One and the same sample provided the 7 T cell receptor beta chains below, sequenced in a study of radiotherapy plus CTLA-4 blockade in lung cancer (dated by TCRdb to 2016 to 2019). Library creation used the immunoSEQ multiplex PCR assay. This immuneACCESS table, as held by TCRdb, lists in-frame sequences with V and J called but not all clones. Of the missing ones, under half trace to an unresolved V gene in checked studies; the others have no known cause. The sample profile shows about 100,000 clones; roughly 85% of them were found once. 0.65% to 1% of the sample is taken by the ten largest. The sequencing used peripheral blood, collected from a patient treated with radiotherapy plus ipilimumab. Receptors originate from a human donor with non-small cell lung cancer who had stable disease on radiotherapy plus ipilimumab.

This chain connects TRBV9 to TRBJ2-1; TRBD2 matches at 9 bases. V trimming: 1 base; J trimming: 3 bases; junction bases outside the gene matches: 2. Germline assignment: CDR1 SGDLS and CDR2 YYNGEE. The CDR3 has 15 residues. The CDR3 reads CASSVRGGGYNEQFF. The DNA for the CDR3 is TGTGCCAGCAGCGTACGCGGGGGGGGCTACAATGAGCAGTTCTTC.

This clone was detected once. The chain uses TRBV6-5 and TRBJ2-7; maybe TRBD2 (6 bases). There are 13 residues in the CDR3. The germline CDR1 and CDR2 sequences are MNHEY and SVGAGI. V lost 7 bases and J lost 1, with 11 bases in between. The CDR3, as DNA: TGTGCCAGCAAAGGCGGAGGGTCCTACGAGCAGTACTTC. It translates to CASKGGGSYEQYF.

The CDR3 reads CASSGQGVGNEKLFF. In nucleotides, the CDR3 is TGTGCCAGCAGCGGCCAGGGTGTGGGTAATGAAAAACTGTTTTTT. This chain links TRBV9 with TRBJ1-4, with D tentatively TRBD1 (5 bases). V was shortened by 3 bases and J by 4 bases, with 13 bases between the two germline ends. This CDR3 is built from 15 residues. CDR1 and CDR2 (germline): SGDLS, YYNGEE.

This chain joins TRBV5-1 and TRBJ2-1; perhaps TRBD2 as D (7 bases). Germline V lookup: CDR1 SGHRS, CDR2 YFSETQ. The V end lost 4 bases, the J end lost 5 bases, and 19 bases lay between the germline ends. The length of the CDR3 is 16 residues. The CDR3 DNA sequence: TGCGCCAGCAGCACCGGAGGGGCGGGGGACAACAATGAGCAGTTCTTC. As protein: CASSTGGAGDNNEQFF.

This chain uses TRBV9 with TRBJ1-2, with TRBD1 identical over 9 bases. CDR3 length: 15 amino acids. The germline gives CDR1 SGDLS, CDR2 YYNGEE. The ends lost 4 bases at V and 5 bases at J; junction bases unmatched: 9. Here the CDR3 DNA reads TGTGCCAGCAGCTCCGGGACAGGGCGTTATTATGGCTACACCTTC. Protein product: CASSSGTGRYYGYTF.

This chain joins TRBV14 and TRBJ2-1, with 10 bases matching TRBD1. V lost 4 bases, J lost 2 bases, and 11 bases stayed unmatched. This CDR3 contains 18 residues. The V gene's germline CDR1 is SGHDN and CDR2 FVKESK. CDR3 nucleotide sequence: TGTGCCAGCAGCCCCCGGCCCCGACAGGGGGCGGCCTACAATGAGCAGTTCTTC. Translated, it gives CASSPRPRQGAAYNEQFF. Supplemented by reference TRBV14 and TRBJ2-1, the full variable domain reads EAGVTQFPSHSVIEKGQTVTLRCDPISGHDNLYWYRRVMGKEIKFLLHFVKESKQDESGMPNNRFLAERTGGTYSTLKVQPAELEDSGVYFCASSPRPRQGAAYNEQFFGPGTRLTVL.

This chain joins TRBV28 and TRBJ1-5; 8 bases match TRBD1. Germline values: CDR1 MDHEN, CDR2 SYDVKM. The CDR3 spans 15 residues. V was pared by 6 bases and J by 6 bases, with 10 bases of the junction left unmatched. CDR3 in amino acids: CASRLTGERGQPQHF. CDR3 bases: TGTGCCAGCAGGTTGACAGGGGAGCGTGGTCAGCCCCAGCATTTT.